A single sample gave rise to the 5 T cell receptor beta chains below, sequenced in a study of blood T cell repertoires in COVID-19. Produced via immunoSEQ multiplex PCR; TCRdb's table is partial and in-frame only. Here the sample spans 100,000 or so clones, 80% to 95% being singletons. The source material was peripheral blood. These receptors came from a man aged 60-69 years with acute or convalescent COVID-19.

CDR3 nucleotides: TGTGCCAGCAGCTGGGCGAGCGGCGAGCAGTACTTC. The encoded protein is CASSWASGEQYF. V and J are TRBV7-6 and TRBJ2-7; the D gene is possibly TRBD2 (5 bases). With 4 bases removed from V and 6 bases from J, the gap between germline ends came to 10 bases. CDR1 SGHVS and CDR2 FNYEAQ come from the germline V gene. The CDR3 is 12 amino acids.

The chain is built from TRBV19 and TRBJ1-4, with D maybe TRBD1 (5 bases). Germline V lookup: CDR1 LNHDA, CDR2 SQIVND (reference sequence). V dropped 2 bases and J dropped 3 bases, with 7 bases sitting between them. CDR3 length: 14 amino acids. In nucleotides, the CDR3 is TGTGCCAGTAGTATACAGGGTGCTAATGAAAAACTGTTTTTT. Translating it yields CASSIQGANEKLFF.

To note about this clone: One end of the junction varies from germline; a read error may be responsible. The chain recombines TRBV7-8 with TRBJ2-1; D is perhaps TRBD2 (6 bases). CDR1 and CDR2 from the germline V gene are SGHVS and FQNEAQ. The CDR3 has 15 amino acids. CDR3 protein: CASSVAERSYNEQFF. In nucleotides, the CDR3 is TGTGCCAGCAGCGTAGCGGAGCGCTCCTACAATGAGCAGTTCTTC.

J is TRBJ2-2 and V is TRBV5-1; D possibly corresponds to TRBD1 (5 bases). Trimming took off 4 bases at V and 6 bases at J, with 16 bases between the two ends. There are 15 residues in the CDR3. Germline V gene lookup returns CDR1 SGHRS and CDR2 YFSETQ. CDR3 DNA sequence: TGCGCCAGCAGCCAAGAGACAGTCGCCGCCGGGGAGCTGTTTTTT. It specifies CASSQETVAAGELFF.

The chain's CDR3 is CASSLDGGGGYTF. The CDR3 DNA sequence: TGCGCCAGCAGCTTGGATGGGGGCGGAGGCTACACCTTC. J is TRBJ1-2 and V is TRBV5-1; D may be TRBD1 (6 bases). CDR1 is SGHRS and CDR2 is YFSETQ in the germline V gene. V lost 0 bases to trimming and J lost 8 bases, with 11 bases between them. CDR3 length: 13 residues.